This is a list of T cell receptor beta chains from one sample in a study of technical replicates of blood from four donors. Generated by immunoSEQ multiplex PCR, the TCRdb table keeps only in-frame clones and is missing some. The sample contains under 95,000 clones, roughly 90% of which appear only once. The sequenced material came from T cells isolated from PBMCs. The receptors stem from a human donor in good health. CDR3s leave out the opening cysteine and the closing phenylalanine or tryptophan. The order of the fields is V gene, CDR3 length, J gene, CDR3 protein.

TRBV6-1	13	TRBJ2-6	ASSVGRPGANVLT
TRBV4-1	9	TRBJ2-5	ASSAQGTQY
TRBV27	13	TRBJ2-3	ASSFASGGTDTQY
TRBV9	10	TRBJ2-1	ASRFPRDEQF
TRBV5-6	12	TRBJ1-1	ASSLRGGGTEAF
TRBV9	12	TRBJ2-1	ASSVAGLAGEQF
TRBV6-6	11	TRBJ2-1	ASSISRGNEQF
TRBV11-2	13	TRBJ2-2	ASSLTGTNTGELF
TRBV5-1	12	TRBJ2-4	ASSLDSGKNIQY
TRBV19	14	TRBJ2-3	ASSIGRLAGGNTQY
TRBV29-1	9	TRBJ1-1	SAERSTEAF
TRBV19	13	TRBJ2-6	ASSIQVNGANVLT
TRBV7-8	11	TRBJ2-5	ASSWGLPETQY
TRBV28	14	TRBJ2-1	ASSGRSGRAGNEQF
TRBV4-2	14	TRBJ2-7	ASSQEGISGGYEQY
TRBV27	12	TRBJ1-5	ASSSRDVNQPQH